This TCR beta chain was profiled in a study of T-cell reconstitution after alpha-beta-depleted transplantation in children. Preparing the TCRbeta library involved the use of unique molecular identifiers. Via MiXCR, TCRdb re-called the PCR reads, giving one row per CDR3 protein. This sample has approximately 590,000 distinct CDR3 sequences, with roughly a tenth found just once. Germline trimming cut 6 bases from V and 2 bases from J; bases unmatched to any gene: 7. Germline CDR1 DFQATT, CDR2 SNEGSKA (reference sequence). The CDR3 totals 13 residues. This clonotype was picked up many times. The clonotype was recovered from a human donor who donated a stem cell graft to a child with acute myeloid leukemia. This sample comprised PBMCs from the stem cell graft donor, obtained from the stem cell graft. V usage is TRBV20-1 and J usage is TRBJ2-7; TRBD2 matches at 7 bases. CDR3 in DNA: TGCAGTGCGGACGGGACTAACCCCTACGAGCAGTACTTC. Encoded protein: CSADGTNPYEQYF.